Below, one T cell receptor (beta chain) is given with its context. The antigen is not known. This entry is derived from a study of blood T cells in healthy people across ages. The V gene's germline CDR1 is LGHDT and CDR2 YNNKEL (reference sequence). This CDR3 is 12 amino acids long. V gave up 10 bases and J gave up 11 bases; unmatched junction bases: 5. Study-wide findings and caveats: Aged donors had fewer naive CD4+ cells and lower diversity than long-lived donors.

A second about 6 to 11 cycle PCR used barcoded and J-beta primers. TCRdb redid the calling of the 5' RACE reads with MiXCR, one entry per CDR3 protein. The table lists 700,000 to 950,000 distinct CDR3 sequences, roughly 60% of them singletons, with over 20% in the top ten. The specimen sequenced was blood. This TCR came from a man aged 25-40 years in good health. The chain links TRBV3-1 to TRBJ1-6, with 10 bases aligning to TRBD1. The CDR3 spells CATGTGVTPLHF. CDR3 in DNA: TGTGCCACCGGGACAGGGGTAACACCCCTCCACTTT.